These 23 T cell receptor beta chains were all obtained from the same sample, sequenced in a study of blood T cell repertoires in COVID-19. Data came from immunoSEQ multiplex PCR; TCRdb stores just in-frame clones and leaves some out. The profile shows 150,000 to 200,000 clones, more than 85% of them singletons. The material sequenced was peripheral blood. These receptors were obtained from a man between 65 and 85 years old with active or convalescent COVID-19.

This clone was counted between two and nine times. The chain employs TRBV19 and TRBJ1-2, with TRBD1 matching over 8 bases. Unmatched junction bases numbered 6, after V lost 3 bases and J lost 0 bases. CDR3 length: 16 residues. CDR1 and CDR2 (germline): LNHDA, SQIVND (reference sequence). The CDR3 protein is CASSMPGGPANYGYTF. The CDR3 nucleotides read TGTGCCAGTAGTATGCCAGGGGGCCCAGCTAACTATGGCTACACCTTC. Supplemented by reference TRBV19 and TRBJ1-2, the full variable domain reads DGGITQSPKYLFRKEGQNVTLSCEQNLNHDAMYWYRQDPGQGLRLIYYSQIVNDFQKGDIAEGYSVSREKKESFPLTVTSAQKNPTAFYLCASSMPGGPANYGYTFGSGTRLTVV.

The chain links TRBV7-9 to TRBJ1-2; TRBD1 might be the D (6 bases). Per germline, CDR1 SEHNR and CDR2 FQNEAQ (reference sequence). Between the trimmed V and J ends, which lost 5 bases and 0 bases, there was a span of 19 bases. CDR3 length: 17 amino acids. The CDR3: CASSPWGGTTTNYGYTF. In nucleotides, the CDR3 is TGTGCCAGCAGCCCGTGGGGGGGGACAACCACTAACTATGGCTACACCTTC.

V usage is TRBV29-1 and J usage is TRBJ2-7; 8 positions match TRBD1. V dropped 4 bases and J dropped 2; count of bases not matched to a gene: 4. The CDR3 consists of 13 residues. The germline V gene encodes CDR1 SQVTM and CDR2 ANQGSEA. The CDR3 coding sequence is TGCAGCGTTGGGACAGGGCGGCCCTACGAGCAGTACTTC. Translation gives CSVGTGRPYEQYF.

V is TRBV28 and J is TRBJ1-2, with TRBD1 matching 8 bases. CDR3 length: 15 amino acids. Germline V lookup: CDR1 MDHEN, CDR2 SYDVKM. The V gene end was trimmed by 3 bases and the J gene end by 7 bases; junction bases not matched to a gene: 10. The CDR3 DNA is TGTGCCAGCAGTTTTCAGGGGGCATATTTCGGTGGCTACACCTTC. Its translation: CASSFQGAYFGGYTF.

The rearrangement joins TRBV30 to TRBJ1-2, with a weak D call TRBD1 (6 bases). From germline, CDR1 is GTSNPN and CDR2 SVGIG (reference sequence). Trimming took off 2 bases at V and 0 bases at J, with 13 bases between the two ends. This CDR3 comprises 15 residues. CDR3 in DNA: TGTGCCTGGAGTCACAGGGTAGCCTCTAACTATGGCTACACCTTC. Amino acids: CAWSHRVASNYGYTF.

Only one count was recorded for this clone. This chain joins TRBV24-1 and TRBJ2-1; D unresolved. The V end lost 1 base, the J end lost 5 bases, and 8 bases lay between the germline ends. This CDR3 has 14 residues. Germline CDR1 reads KGHDR; CDR2 reads SFDVKD. The CDR3 DNA follows: TGTGCCACCAGTGATTTTCCCGGTCACAATGAGCAGTTCTTC. It is translated as CATSDFPGHNEQFF.

This clone has just one count. The genes are TRBV28 and TRBJ1-6, with D maybe TRBD1 (6 bases). Germline loops: CDR1 MDHEN, CDR2 SYDVKM. The germline V and J ends were trimmed by 5 bases and 4 bases, with 15 bases remaining between them. This CDR3 has 16 residues. CDR3: CASSPTQGTYNSPLHF. The CDR3 DNA is TGTGCCAGCAGTCCTACACAGGGTACATATAATTCACCCCTCCACTTT.

The table lists this clone with a count of one. CDR3 bases: TGTGCCAGCTCACCACAGCAAGGGGCGGGGGAGCAGTACTTC. Translation: CASSPQQGAGEQYF. The chain combines TRBV18 with TRBJ2-7, with a weak D call TRBD2 (6 bases). The CDR3 consists of 14 residues. Germline V CDR1 and CDR2: KGHSH, LQKENI. Between the trimmed V and J ends, which lost 1 base and 7 bases, there was a span of 14 bases. Drawing the rest from reference TRBV18 and TRBJ2-7, the complete variable domain is NAGVMQNPRHLVRRRGQEARLRCSPMKGHSHVYWYRQLPEEGLKFMVYLQKENIIDESGMPKERFSAEFPKEGPSILRIQQVVRGDSAAYFCASSPQQGAGEQYFGPGTRLTVT.

V is TRBV7-9 and J is TRBJ1-3; no definite D call. The CDR3 is 15 residues long. V was cut by 3 bases and J by 0 bases, with 9 bases left in between. Germline V gene data show CDR1 as SEHNR and CDR2 as FQNEAQ (reference sequence). The CDR3: CASSLGSSSGNTIYF. The CDR3 DNA reads TGTGCCAGCAGCTTGGGCAGCTCCTCTGGAAACACCATATATTTT.

This chain joins TRBV7-8 and TRBJ2-3; D gene unclear. Germline CDR1 is SGHVS and CDR2 is FQNEAQ. The CDR3 covers 14 residues. Between the trimmed V and J ends, which lost 3 bases and 2 bases, there was a span of 9 bases. CDR3 DNA: TGTGCCAGCAGCTTTTCGGGTTTCACAGATACGCAGTATTTT. As protein: CASSFSGFTDTQYF.

V gene TRBV7-9 combines with J gene TRBJ1-2, with D possibly being TRBD1 (6 bases). The CDR3 runs 12 residues. Germline V CDR1 and CDR2: SEHNR, FQNEAQ (reference sequence). The CDR3 DNA sequence: TGTGCAAGTGGTCAGGGGAACTATGGCTACACCTTC. Translated: CASGQGNYGYTF.

This chain uses TRBV6-1 with TRBJ1-1; D is ambiguous. The CDR3 loop spans 17 amino acids. In germline, CDR1 is MNHNS, CDR2 SASEGT. V dropped 0 bases and J dropped 0 bases, with 14 bases sitting between them. The CDR3 sequence: CASSEALSGGVNTEAFF. The CDR3 DNA is TGTGCCAGCAGTGAAGCGCTTTCGGGCGGGGTGAACACTGAAGCTTTCTTT.

This clone showed up just a few times. The chain has TRBV2 and TRBJ1-4; D is unclear. V was shortened by 7 bases and J by 4 bases, with 16 bases between the two germline ends. Looked up from germline, CDR1 is SNHLY and CDR2 is FYNNEI. This CDR3 contains 15 residues. The CDR3 region is CASTHPGVHNEKLFF. CDR3 DNA sequence: TGTGCCAGCACCCACCCGGGAGTCCATAATGAAAAACTGTTTTTT.

This sequence joins TRBV5-4 and TRBJ2-7, with D tentatively TRBD1 (5 bases). With 5 bases removed from V and 0 bases from J, the gap between germline ends came to 9 bases. The CDR3 is 13 amino acids. The germline V gene has CDR1 SGHNT and CDR2 YYREEE (reference sequence). As DNA, the CDR3 is TGTGCCAGCAGGGAAGACAGCTCCTACGAGCAGTACTTC. The encoded protein is CASREDSSYEQYF.

The rearrangement uses TRBV15 and TRBJ2-3; 12 nucleotides agree with TRBD2. The V gene's germline CDR1 is LNHNV and CDR2 YYDKDF (reference sequence). The CDR3 extends over 15 amino acids. The ends lost 8 bases at V and 3 bases at J; junction bases unmatched: 6. The CDR3, as DNA: TGTGCCACCCGAAGACTAGCGGGGGAGACAGATACGCAGTATTTT. Translation gives CATRRLAGETDTQYF. The full variable domain, with the rest looked up from reference TRBV15 and TRBJ2-3, is DAMVIQNPRYQVTQFGKPVTLSCSQTLNHNVMYWYQQKSSQAPKLLFHYYDKDFNNEADTPDNFQSRRPNTSFCFLDIRSPGLGDTAMYLCATRRLAGETDTQYFGPGTRLTVL.

V and J are TRBV10-3 and TRBJ2-2; the D gene is possibly TRBD2 (5 bases). Germline V gene sequence: CDR1 ENHRY, CDR2 SYGVKD. There are 14 residues in the CDR3. Trimming stripped 4 bases from V and 6 bases from J, with 12 bases between. The CDR3 here is CAISATTVSGELFF. In nucleotides, the CDR3 is TGTGCCATCAGTGCGACTACGGTTTCCGGGGAGCTGTTTTTT.

The gene calls are TRBV5-1 and TRBJ1-5, with D tentatively TRBD1 (6 bases). The CDR3 runs 16 residues. Germline V CDR1 and CDR2: SGHRS, YFSETQ. Between the trimmed V and J ends, which lost 0 bases and 0 bases, there was a span of 10 bases. The DNA of the CDR3 is TGCGCCAGCAGCTTGGATGGCAGGGGTAGCAATCAGCCCCAGCATTTT. It is translated as CASSLDGRGSNQPQHF.

The V and J genes are TRBV2 and TRBJ1-4; D is unresolved. CDR1 and CDR2 from the germline V gene are SNHLY and FYNNEI. The CDR3 is 15 residues long. V gave up 6 bases and J gave up 5 bases, with 16 bases separating them. CDR3: CASSRVDVPNEKLFF. The CDR3 DNA is TGTGCCAGCAGCCGGGTTGACGTCCCCAATGAAAAACTGTTTTTT.

The rearrangement joins TRBV18 to TRBJ2-7; a weak D match, TRBD1 (6 bases). The CDR3 covers 13 residues. Trimming stripped 6 bases from V and 1 base from J, with 10 bases between. Per germline, CDR1 KGHSH and CDR2 LQKENI. CDR3 coding DNA: TGTGCCAGCTCTCACGACAGGTCCTACGAGCAGTACTTC. Its protein product is CASSHDRSYEQYF.

The chain uses TRBV6-5 and TRBJ2-7; 9 positions agree with TRBD1. With V trimmed by 5 bases and J by 4 bases, 9 bases remained unmatched. CDR1 is MNHEY and CDR2 is SVGAGI in the germline V gene. There are 15 residues in the CDR3. Written as DNA, the CDR3 is TGTGCCAGCAGTCCCCGAACAGGGGGCAGGTACGAGCAGTACTTC. Protein sequence: CASSPRTGGRYEQYF.

Only one count was recorded for this clone. For the CDR3, the DNA is TGTGCCAGCAGTTTATCTGGCAGGGGGTACCAAGAGACCCAGTACTTC. This codes for CASSLSGRGYQETQYF. The rearrangement joins TRBV27 to TRBJ2-5; the match to TRBD1 covers 7 bases. CDR3 length equals 16 residues. The trim removed 0 bases at V and 0 bases at J, leaving 4 bases unmatched. Per germline, CDR1 MNHEY and CDR2 SMNVEV (reference sequence).

This rearrangement joins TRBV30 to TRBJ1-4; D possibly corresponds to TRBD1 (6 bases). This CDR3 region has 16 residues. V was cut by 3 bases and J by 0 bases, with 14 bases left in between. Germline V lookup: CDR1 GTSNPN, CDR2 SVGIG (reference sequence). The CDR3 DNA reads TGTGCCTGGAGGGGAGGGGGGACGGCAACTAATGAAAAACTGTTTTTT. Its protein is CAWRGGGTATNEKLFF.

The chain employs TRBV7-2 and TRBJ2-7, with D possibly matching TRBD2 (6 bases). The CDR3 runs to 14 residues. Trimming removed 5 bases at V and 5 bases at J, with 16 bases between. The V gene's germline CDR1 is SGHTA and CDR2 FQGNSA. CDR3 sequence: CASSPRSGVHEQYF. The CDR3 DNA sequence: TGTGCCAGCAGCCCCCGGTCGGGGGTCCACGAGCAGTACTTC. Together with reference TRBV7-2 and TRBJ2-7, the CDR3 gives the full variable domain: GAGVSQSPSNKVTEKGKDVELRCDPISGHTALYWYRQSLGQGLEFLIYFQGNSAPDKSGLPSDRFSAERTGGSVSTLTIQRTQQEDSAVYLCASSPRSGVHEQYFGPGTRLTVT.